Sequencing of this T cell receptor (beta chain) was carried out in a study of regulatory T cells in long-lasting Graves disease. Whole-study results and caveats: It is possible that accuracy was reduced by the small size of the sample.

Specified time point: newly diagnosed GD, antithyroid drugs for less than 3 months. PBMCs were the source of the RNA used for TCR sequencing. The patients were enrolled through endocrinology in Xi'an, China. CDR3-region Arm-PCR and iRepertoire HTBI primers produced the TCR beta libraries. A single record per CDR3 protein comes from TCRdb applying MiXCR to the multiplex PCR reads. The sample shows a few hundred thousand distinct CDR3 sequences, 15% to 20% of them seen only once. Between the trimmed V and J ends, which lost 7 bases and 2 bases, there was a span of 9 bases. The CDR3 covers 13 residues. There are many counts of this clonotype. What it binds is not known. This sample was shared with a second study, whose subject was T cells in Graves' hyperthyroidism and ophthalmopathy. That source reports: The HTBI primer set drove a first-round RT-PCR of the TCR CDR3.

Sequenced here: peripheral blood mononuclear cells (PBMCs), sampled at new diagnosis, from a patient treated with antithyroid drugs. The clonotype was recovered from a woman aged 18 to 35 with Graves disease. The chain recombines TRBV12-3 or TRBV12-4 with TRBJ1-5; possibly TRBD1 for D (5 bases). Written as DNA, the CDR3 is TGTGCCAGCAATCCGGGACGCAATCAGCCCCAGCATTTT. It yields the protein CASNPGRNQPQHF.